The 19 T cell receptor beta chains presented below share a single source sample, sequenced in a study of T-cell reconstitution after alpha-beta-depleted transplantation in children (dated by TCRdb to the mid-2010s). Library construction relied on PCR. Instrument used: Illumina HiSeq 2500. TCR libraries were prepared with molecular barcoding, using unique molecular identifiers to normalize TCRbeta repertoire quantification. TCRdb's own reprocessing of the public reads used fastp at Q25 and MiXCR and kept productive beta chains. Identical CDR3 protein sequences are pooled into one entry, listed with their most common genes and DNA. This sample comprises around 300,000 distinct CDR3 sequences, approximately 20% of them detected only once. Around 9.9% of the sample is in the top ten clones. The treatment or condition label corresponds to: allogeneic hematopoietic cell transplantation with graft depleted of TCRalphabeta T cells and CD19 B cells.

The material was PBMCs, mostly from graft donor cells, obtained 180 days after TCRalphabeta/CD19-depleted stem cell transplant. These receptors came from a male patient younger than 18 who had a stem cell transplant for acute lymphoblastic leukemia, so the T cells may come from the graft donor.

This clonotype was found a few times. V is TRBV6-5 and J is TRBJ1-5; 9 nucleotides line up with TRBD1. The germline V gene has CDR1 MNHEY and CDR2 SVGAGI. The V and J ends lost 4 bases and 4 bases, in that order; junction bases with no gene match: 8. The CDR3 totals 16 residues. The CDR3 DNA follows: TGTGCCAGCAGTTTATCCGACAGGGGGATTAATCAGCCCCAGCATTTT. Protein product: CASSLSDRGINQPQHF.

This clonotype was detected once. The chain employs TRBV7-3 and TRBJ2-1; no definite D call. With 5 bases removed from V and 0 bases from J, the gap between germline ends came to 11 bases. The CDR3 extends over 15 amino acids. Germline CDR1 is SGHTA and CDR2 is FQGTGA. The CDR3 spells CASSAMYSSYNEQFF. The CDR3 bases are TGTGCCAGCAGCGCAATGTATAGCTCCTACAATGAGCAGTTCTTC.

The genes are TRBV12-3 or TRBV12-4 and TRBJ2-1; D unclear. The CDR3 covers 17 residues. Trimming cost V 1 base and J 0 bases, with 13 bases left between them. The CDR3 protein is CASSLGALIPSYNEQFF. The CDR3 region has the DNA TGTGCCAGCAGTTTAGGGGCACTAATACCCTCCTACAATGAGCAGTTCTTC.

This rearrangement joins TRBV4-1 to TRBJ2-1; 7 nucleotides agree with TRBD2. This CDR3 is built from 15 residues. V lost 0 bases and J lost 4; bases outside the gene matches: 3. Germline V gene sequence: CDR1 MGHRA, CDR2 YSYEKL. This CDR3 reads CASSQDERDYNEQFF. DNA for the CDR3: TGCGCCAGCAGCCAAGATGAGCGGGATTACAATGAGCAGTTCTTC.

The genes are TRBV9 and TRBJ2-5; 11 bases map to TRBD2. V was pared by 4 bases and J by 1 base, with 6 bases of the junction left unmatched. From germline, CDR1 is SGDLS and CDR2 YYNGEE. This CDR3 is 16 amino acids long. CDR3 DNA: TGTGCCAGCAGCCCTGGACTAGCGGGTTTCCAAGAGACCCAGTACTTC. Translating gives CASSPGLAGFQETQYF.

The sample holds a few counts of this clonotype. The chain recombines TRBV7-9 with TRBJ2-7; no firm D call. This CDR3 region has 11 residues. The V gene lost 5 bases and the J gene lost 3 bases, with 5 bases spanning the gap. Germline CDR1 is SEHNR and CDR2 is FQNEAQ (reference sequence). The CDR3 region is CASSRIYEQYF. The CDR3 nucleotides are TGTGCCAGCAGCCGAATCTACGAGCAGTACTTC.

J is TRBJ2-7 and V is TRBV3-1, with 10 nucleotides matching TRBD2. The CDR3 is 16 residues long. V was pared by 0 bases and J by 2 bases, with 4 bases of the junction left unmatched. Germline V gives CDR1 LGHDT, CDR2 YNNKEL (reference sequence). The CDR3 DNA follows: TGTGCCAGCAGCCAAGACCCCGGGACTAGCGCCTACGAGCAGTACTTC. It is translated as CASSQDPGTSAYEQYF.

The chain combines TRBV7-9 with TRBJ1-2; D may be TRBD1 (5 bases). Trimming removed 5 bases from V and 4 bases from J, with 20 bases in between. This CDR3 is built from 16 residues. The germline V gene has CDR1 SEHNR and CDR2 FQNEAQ (reference sequence). CDR3 DNA: TGTGCCAGCAGCCTAATCTCCCCCATCGGGGGCTATGGCTACACCTTC. Translated: CASSLISPIGGYGYTF.

This clonotype has only a few counts. The chain combines TRBV25-1 with TRBJ2-3; the match to TRBD2 covers 13 bases. V shed 3 bases and J 4 bases; nucleotides not matched to a gene: 7. CDR1 and CDR2 (germline): MGHDK, SYGVNS. The CDR3 sequence is 17 residues long. The CDR3 spells CASSDPATSGRSDTQYF. In DNA form, the CDR3 reads TGTGCCAGCAGTGACCCCGCGACTAGCGGGAGGTCAGATACGCAGTATTTT.

In its sample, this clonotype was seen many times. This chain connects TRBV5-1 to TRBJ2-1; TRBD2 might be the D (5 bases). The V and J ends lost 8 bases and 7 bases respectively, with 19 bases between them. The length of the CDR3 is 14 residues. Germline loops: CDR1 SGHRS, CDR2 YFSETQ. The DNA of the CDR3 is TGCGCCAGTATGCGAGGGCAATCCTTTAATGAGCAGTTCTTC. This translates into CASMRGQSFNEQFF.

Regarding this clonotype: This sequence may be a read error, since a much larger clone differs from it by one base. This chain joins TRBV7-6 and TRBJ1-6; TRBD1 matches at 7 bases. V was pared by 4 bases and J by 7 bases, with 4 bases of the junction left unmatched. The CDR3 covers 14 residues. CDR1 SGHVS and CDR2 FNYEAQ come from the germline V gene. Here the CDR3 reads CASSYDRANSPLHF. The CDR3 bases are TGTGCCAGCAGCTACGACAGGGCCAATTCACCCCTCCACTTT.

This clonotype was observed a few times. CDR3 sequence: CASSLELAGGPETQYF. Written as DNA, the CDR3 is TGTGCCAGCAGCTTAGAGCTAGCGGGAGGGCCAGAGACCCAGTACTTC. The chain recombines TRBV7-8 with TRBJ2-5, with TRBD2 matching over 12 bases. V lost 1 base, J lost 4 bases, and 4 bases stayed unmatched. The V gene's germline CDR1 is SGHVS and CDR2 FQNEAQ. The CDR3 runs 16 residues.

The chain recombines TRBV11-2 with TRBJ2-7, with D possibly matching TRBD2 (6 bases). Trimming took off 4 bases at V and 2 bases at J, with 21 bases between the two ends. Germline CDR1 reads SGHAT; CDR2 reads FQNNGV. The CDR3 has 17 residues. The CDR3 DNA is TGTGCCAGCAGCTACCTCGGGACGCGGGGAACCCCCTACGAGCAGTACTTC. Encoded protein: CASSYLGTRGTPYEQYF.

The chain links TRBV18 to TRBJ1-1; 7 positions match TRBD1. From germline, CDR1 is KGHSH and CDR2 LQKENI. CDR3 length: 15 amino acids. Germline trimming cut 5 bases from V and 0 bases from J; bases unmatched to any gene: 6. The CDR3 region has the DNA TGTGCCAGCTCAAAGGGACAGAACATGAACACTGAAGCTTTCTTT. This translates into CASSKGQNMNTEAFF.

This clonotype was counted only a few times. The CDR3 nucleotides read TGTGCCAGCAGTTTGAGGGGTACCGCAGATACGCAGTATTTT. As protein: CASSLRGTADTQYF. The V gene is TRBV28, the J gene TRBJ2-3; possibly TRBD1 or TRBD2 for D (5 bases each). Germline V gene lookup returns CDR1 MDHEN and CDR2 SYDVKM. The CDR3 is 14 amino acids. The ends were cut back, 3 bases at V and 4 bases at J, with 11 bases in the middle.

The chain links TRBV29-1 to TRBJ2-2, with TRBD1 identical over 11 bases. Germline V lookup: CDR1 SQVTM, CDR2 ANQGSEA. V was pared by 4 bases and J by 2 bases, with 6 bases of the junction left unmatched. This CDR3 has 16 residues. The chain's CDR3 is CSVVFWTGGNTGELFF. As DNA, the CDR3 is TGCAGCGTTGTTTTTTGGACAGGGGGCAACACCGGGGAGCTGTTTTTT.

This clonotype was detected a few times. CDR3 residues: CASSFLNNEQFF. The CDR3 coding sequence is TGTGCCAGCAGCTTTCTGAACAATGAGCAGTTCTTC. V and J are TRBV11-2 and TRBJ2-1; no clear D. Between the trimmed V and J ends, which lost 3 bases and 5 bases, there was a span of 5 bases. Germline V gene sequence: CDR1 SGHAT, CDR2 FQNNGV. The CDR3 has 12 amino acids.

This clonotype was counted many times. V gene TRBV5-1 combines with J gene TRBJ2-3; 7 nucleotides align to TRBD2. Germline-derived CDR1 and CDR2 are SGHRS and YFSETQ. The CDR3 has 13 amino acids. V trimming: 3 bases; J trimming: 6 bases; junction bases outside the gene matches: 4. CDR3 DNA sequence: TGCGCCAGCAGCTGGACTAGGTGGGATACGCAGTATTTT. This sequence encodes CASSWTRWDTQYF.

The sample holds a few counts of this clonotype. The chain links TRBV4-2 to TRBJ2-1; TRBD2 aligns across 13 bases. This CDR3 is 16 amino acids long. Germline CDR1 and CDR2: LGHNA and YNFKEQ. Trimming at V came to 1 base and at J to 8 bases, leaving 5 bases not matched to a gene. The CDR3 DNA sequence: TGTGCCAGCAGCCAAGCCGGACTAGCGGGAGATCATGAGCAGTTCTTC. It is translated as CASSQAGLAGDHEQFF.